This T cell receptor (beta chain) is drawn from a study of T cells after yellow fever vaccination (dated by TCRdb to about 2019). Regarding the complete study: Libraries from fractions with low cell numbers were prepared with the SMART-Seq v4 Ultra Low Input RNA kit. Bulk TCR alpha and beta repertoires were sequenced longitudinally to track T-cell clones before and after primary and booster YFV17D yellow fever vaccination. Two healthy male donors made up the cohort, one aged 18 to 29 years and the other aged 30 to 40 years. Blood samples were taken at several timepoints before and after primary and secondary immunization, and bulk PBMC replicates and cell subsets were isolated. General study outcomes and caveats: The secondary T-cell response was weaker than the primary response but faster, peaking on day 5 instead of day 15. A small fraction of clonotypes appeared in both the CD4 and CD8 compartments, likely as a result of convergent recombination. Because the study included only a couple of donors, the extent to which the findings can be generalized is limited. Because abundant contaminating clonotypes from the bulk population could be contained in FACS-sorted repertoires, computational filtering was required. Most clones expanded after primary vaccination (almost 98% of CD4 and over 80% of CD8) were re-detected after the booster, suggesting that broad memory maintenance occurred.

Trimmed from V: 2 bases; trimmed from J: 7 bases; junction bases lacking a gene match: 4. The CDR3 starts with the cysteine, ends with the phenylalanine, and has 13 residues. The entry retains the CDR3 DNA only, 39 bases that are in frame from base 1. The germline V gene supplies CDR1 SQVTM and CDR2 ANQGSEA. TCR cDNA was synthesized by 5'RACE template switching, through which a universal primer site and unique molecular identifiers were introduced. cDNA synthesis was primed from both the TCR alpha and TCR beta constant segments. Library amplification involved two PCR steps, and the second step added sample barcodes and sequencing adapters. Sequencing of the libraries was done on either Illumina HiSeq 2500 (2x100 bp) or NovaSeq (2x150 bp). The original methods were these. MIGEC was used to demultiplex reads and collapse the reads into UMI consensus sequences, and MiXCR was used for V(D)J alignment. Vaccine-responding clonotypes were defined with edgeR using replicate PBMC samples, requiring FDR below 0.01 and a log2 fold change above 5 up to day 15. CD4 or CD8 identity was assigned to each bulk clonotype according to whether the clonotype was present at higher abundance in the sequenced CD4 repertoire or the sequenced CD8 repertoire. Using fastp at Q25 and MiXCR, TCRdb reprocessed the public reads and kept productive beta chains. Each CDR3 protein gets just one entry, which takes the most common genes and DNA from the rows behind it. V and J calls and clone size were set by TCRdb, not the authors. The table for this sample lists approximately 510,000 distinct CDR3 sequences; 21% of them were counted only once. The ten most abundant clones make up less than 20% of the sample.

The treatment or condition label, as the study defines it: live attenuated yellow fever vaccine strain. At each blood-draw timepoint, two biological replicates of bulk PBMCs were collected. PBMCs were isolated from peripheral blood using a standard Ficoll-Paque protocol. TriZol was used to extract RNA from bulk PBMCs, CD4 and CD8 fractions, and dextramer-positive and dextramer-negative fractions. As for this clonotype: No cognate antigen has been identified for it. No base quality values were provided; no much bigger clone lies one nucleotide off.

This chain joins TRBV29-1 to TRBJ2-1, with 8 junctional bases fitting TRBD1. This specimen consisted of PBMCs, obtained approximately 22 days after the first yellow fever vaccination. The receptor comes from a young man who received the YFV17D yellow fever vaccine. CDR3 reads: CSVERTGRNEQFF. In nucleotide form, the sequence is TGCAGCGTTGAACGGACAGGGCGGAATGAGCAGTTCTTC.